The 15 T cell receptor beta chains presented below share a single source sample, sequenced in a study of T cells in tuberculosis. Produced via immunoSEQ multiplex PCR; TCRdb's table is partial and in-frame only. The sample contains about 33,000 clones, 87% of which appear only once. The sample's time point: new active TB diagnosis, blood taken before or within 7 days of starting treatment. Sequencing was performed on PBMCs, taken at tuberculosis diagnosis. The receptors stem from an adult with tuberculosis.

V is TRBV11-2 and J is TRBJ1-3; TRBD1 aligns across 7 bases. Per the germline V gene, CDR1 is SGHAT and CDR2 is FQNNGV. There are 15 residues in the CDR3. The ends lost 1 base at V and 4 bases at J; junction bases unmatched: 4. The DNA of the CDR3 is TGTGCCAGCAGCTTAGCAGGGGGATCAGGAAACACCATATATTTT. Its translation is CASSLAGGSGNTIYF.

The chain joins TRBV15 to TRBJ1-2; tentative D call: TRBD1 (5 bases). The V end lost 2 bases, the J end lost 2 bases, and 12 bases lay between the germline ends. In germline, CDR1 is LNHNV, CDR2 YYDKDF (reference sequence). The CDR3 length is 15 residues. As DNA, the CDR3 is TGTGCCACCAGCAGATCGACAGTGTCAAACTATGGCTACACCTTC. It codes for CATSRSTVSNYGYTF.

The V and J genes are TRBV14 and TRBJ2-2, with 8 bases fitting TRBD1. With 10 bases clipped from V and 3 bases from J, the junction kept 1 base outside the gene matches. The length of the CDR3 is 12 residues. The V gene's germline CDR1 is SGHDN and CDR2 FVKESK. This CDR3 reads CATTGDTGELFF. Written as DNA, the CDR3 is TGTGCCACGACAGGGGACACCGGGGAGCTGTTTTTT. Variable domain in full (rest from reference TRBV14 and TRBJ2-2): EAGVTQFPSHSVIEKGQTVTLRCDPISGHDNLYWYRRVMGKEIKFLLHFVKESKQDESGMPNNRFLAERTGGTYSTLKVQPAELEDSGVYFCATTGDTGELFFGEGSRLTVL.

This rearrangement joins TRBV28 to TRBJ2-5; 8 nucleotides match TRBD1. Per the germline V gene, CDR1 is MDHEN and CDR2 is SYDVKM. V was clipped by 2 bases and J by 5 bases; unmatched bases: 7. The CDR3 is 15 residues long. The DNA of the CDR3 is TGTGCCAGCAGTTTACCTCAGGGGGCTGGGGAGACCCAGTACTTC. This encodes CASSLPQGAGETQYF. The full variable domain, in which reference TRBV28 and TRBJ2-5 provide the parts outside the CDR3, is DVKVTQSSRYLVKRTGEKVFLECVQDMDHENMFWYRQDPGLGLRLIYFSYDVKMKEKGDIPEGYSVSREKKERFSLILESASTNQTSMYLCASSLPQGAGETQYFGPGTRLLVL.

The V gene is TRBV2, the J gene TRBJ2-4; D unclear. Germline V gene lookup returns CDR1 SNHLY and CDR2 FYNNEI. This CDR3 region has 11 residues. V gave up 7 bases and J gave up 10 bases, with 11 bases separating them. CDR3 bases: TGTGCCAGCACTGACTTTGCGATTCAGTACTTC. It specifies CASTDFAIQYF.

This chain joins TRBV5-1 and TRBJ2-2, with 10 bases lining up with TRBD2. V was pared by 4 bases and J by 1 base, with 4 bases of the junction left unmatched. Germline V gene data show CDR1 as SGHRS and CDR2 as YFSETQ. The CDR3 runs to 16 residues. The CDR3 is CASSPRTSGNTGELFF. Here the CDR3 DNA reads TGCGCCAGCAGCCCCAGGACTAGCGGGAACACCGGGGAGCTGTTTTTT.

V usage is TRBV5-1 and J usage is TRBJ2-7, with 11 bases aligning to TRBD2. V shed 3 bases and J 2 bases; nucleotides not matched to a gene: 4. The length of the CDR3 is 15 residues. Germline-derived CDR1 and CDR2 are SGHRS and YFSETQ. The CDR3 is CASSSGLAGPYEQYF. The CDR3 DNA sequence: TGCGCCAGCAGCTCCGGACTAGCGGGCCCCTACGAGCAGTACTTC.

The rearrangement uses TRBV7-3 and TRBJ2-5; possibly TRBD1 for D (5 bases). From germline, CDR1 is SGHTA and CDR2 FQGTGA. The length of the CDR3 is 15 residues. Trimming left V 1 base short and J 5 bases short, with 14 bases between. CDR3 sequence: CASSLNAGHIETQYF. In nucleotides, the CDR3 is TGTGCCAGCAGCTTAAACGCAGGACATATCGAGACCCAGTACTTC.

This chain connects TRBV25-1 to TRBJ1-4; 8 nucleotides match TRBD1. Germline-derived CDR1 and CDR2 are MGHDK and SYGVNS. Unmatched junction bases numbered 13, after V lost 6 bases and J lost 7 bases. This CDR3 is 16 amino acids long. The CDR3 DNA is TGTGCCAGCAGAGCAAACCTAGGACAGGGAACTGAAAAACTGTTTTTT. As protein: CASRANLGQGTEKLFF.

The table lists this clone with a count of one. The chain couples TRBV30 to TRBJ1-1, with 11 bases that match TRBD1. This CDR3 comprises 17 residues. Germline V gene lookup returns CDR1 GTSNPN and CDR2 SVGIG (reference sequence). V lost 1 base, J lost 0 bases, and 7 bases stayed unmatched. This CDR3 is CAWSAGQGGFVNTEAFF. DNA for the CDR3: TGTGCCTGGAGTGCGGGACAGGGGGGATTTGTGAACACTGAAGCTTTCTTT.

This chain connects TRBV1 to TRBJ2-2; the tabulated D call, TRBD2, remains unverified against the DNA. TRBV1 is a known pseudogene. The CDR3 consists of 21 residues. CDR3 region: CTSSQDPSFVLAGGGTGELFF. As DNA, the CDR3 is TGCACCAGCAGCCAAGATCCTTCGTTTGTACTAGCGGGGGGTGGCACCGGGGAGCTGTTTTTT.

This rearrangement joins TRBV4-2 to TRBJ1-5, with D perhaps TRBD1 (6 bases). The germline V gene encodes CDR1 LGHNA and CDR2 YNFKEQ. Trimming removed 3 bases at V and 0 bases at J, with 9 bases between. The CDR3 is 15 residues long. The DNA of the CDR3 is TGTGCCAGCAGCCAGATGACAGGTAGCAATCAGCCCCAGCATTTT. Translation gives CASSQMTGSNQPQHF.

This chain uses TRBV7-2 with TRBJ2-1; 11 bases are shared with TRBD2. The ends lost 5 bases at V and 9 bases at J; junction bases unmatched: 9. The CDR3 is 15 residues long. Germline CDR1 is SGHTA and CDR2 is FQGNSA. The CDR3 is CASSPDSGRVSEQFF. As DNA, the CDR3 is TGTGCCAGCAGCCCAGATAGCGGGAGGGTGAGTGAGCAGTTCTTC.

The CDR3 spells CASSRETGNTIYF. CDR3 DNA: TGTGCCAGCAGCCGCGAAACTGGAAACACCATATATTTT. The chain joins TRBV7-8 to TRBJ1-3; D remains unclear. Germline-derived CDR1 and CDR2 are SGHVS and FQNEAQ. CDR3 length equals 13 residues. V was trimmed by 5 bases and J by 2 bases, leaving 7 bases between them.

The rearrangement uses TRBV4-2 and TRBJ2-3; D perhaps matches TRBD2 (6 bases). The V end was cut by 4 bases, the J end by 0 bases, with 11 bases between. Germline V gives CDR1 LGHNA, CDR2 YNFKEQ. CDR3 length: 15 residues. The CDR3 region is CASSRGGASTDTQYF. For the CDR3, the DNA is TGTGCCAGCAGCCGAGGAGGGGCTAGCACAGATACGCAGTATTTT.